This T cell receptor (beta chain) was sequenced during a study of T cells after somatic rescue of genetic block. This clone appeared once. The CDR3 spans 15 residues. V lost 0 bases, J lost 10 bases, and 14 bases lay in between. Germline V gives CDR1 SGDLS, CDR2 YYNGEE. Data came from immunoSEQ multiplex PCR; TCRdb stores just in-frame clones and leaves some out. The repertoire holds some 15,000 clones, with 60% to 75% as singletons. This chain links TRBV9 with TRBJ1-6; D possibly corresponds to TRBD1 (5 bases). This clonotype originated in a young man. Material for sequencing was peripheral blood mononuclear cells (PBMCs). This CDR3 reads CASSVAQGMGSPLHF. The CDR3 region has the DNA TGTGCCAGCAGCGTAGCTCAGGGAATGGGGTCACCCCTCCACTTT. Full variable domain (rest looked up from reference TRBV9 and TRBJ1-6): DSGVTQTPKHLITATGQRVTLRCSPRSGDLSVYWYQQSLDQGLQFLIQYYNGEERAKGNILERFSAQQFPDLHSELNLSSLELGDSALYFCASSVAQGMGSPLHFGNGTRLTVT.